This T cell receptor (beta chain) was identified in a study of blood T cell repertoires in COVID-19. Background on the study: T cells, B-cell-depleted T cells, or PBMCs supplied cDNA or gDNA.

Per the original data handling: The authors estimated nucleated cell counts from reference gene primer amplification. Measured with immunoSEQ multiplex PCR; TCRdb has only the in-frame clones, and not every one. The V and J calls and the clone size are those of that table, but D and trimming were determined from the DNA. The sample carries approximately 200,000 clones, roughly four fifths recorded once. Those enrolled, adults aged roughly 18 to 95 years, came from about two dozen US areas. The germline gives CDR1 SGHRS, CDR2 YFSETQ. CDR3 length equals 16 residues. Trimming took 0 bases from V and 0 from J, leaving 10 bases between them.

This TCR was sampled from a man aged 40-55 years who had recovered from COVID-19. V gene TRBV5-1 combines with J gene TRBJ1-3; D unresolved. The material sequenced was PBMCs or T cells enriched from blood (not recorded which). CDR3 region: CASSLATFGSGNTIYF. The CDR3 nucleotides are TGCGCCAGCAGCTTGGCCACTTTTGGCTCTGGAAACACCATATATTTT.